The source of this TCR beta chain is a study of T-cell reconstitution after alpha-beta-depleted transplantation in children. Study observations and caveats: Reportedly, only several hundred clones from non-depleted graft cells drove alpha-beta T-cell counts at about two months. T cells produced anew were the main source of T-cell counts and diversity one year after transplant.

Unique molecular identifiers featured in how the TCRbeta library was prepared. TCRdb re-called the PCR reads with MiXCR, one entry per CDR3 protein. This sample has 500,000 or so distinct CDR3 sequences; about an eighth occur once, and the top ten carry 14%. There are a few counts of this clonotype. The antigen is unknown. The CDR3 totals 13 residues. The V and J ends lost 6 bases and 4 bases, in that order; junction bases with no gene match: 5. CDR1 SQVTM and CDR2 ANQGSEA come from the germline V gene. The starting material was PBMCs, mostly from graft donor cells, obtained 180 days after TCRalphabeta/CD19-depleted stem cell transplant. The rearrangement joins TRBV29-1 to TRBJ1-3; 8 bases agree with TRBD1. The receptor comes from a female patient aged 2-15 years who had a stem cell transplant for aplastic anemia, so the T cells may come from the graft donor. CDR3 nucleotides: TGCAGCGTCCTGACAGGGGACGGAAACACCATATATTTT. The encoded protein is CSVLTGDGNTIYF. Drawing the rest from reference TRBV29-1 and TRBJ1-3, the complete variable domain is SAVISQKPSRDICQRGTSLTIQCQVDSQVTMMFWYRQQPGQSLTLIATANQGSEATYESGFVIDKFPISRPNLTFSTLTVSNMSPEDSSIYLCSVLTGDGNTIYFGEGSWLTVV.